Each of the 2 T cell receptor beta chains below was sequenced from the same sample in a study of cytomegalovirus exposure and HLA in healthy donors. Primers included in the PCR were 60 Vbeta and 13 Jbeta primers. Profiling relied on immunoSEQ multiplex PCR, and the TCRdb table lists in-frame clones only, not all of them. The sample lists 50,000 to 70,000 clones, 60% to 80% occurring once. Sequencing used PBMCs. The receptors shown here come from a female donor in good health and CMV-seronegative.

The chain links TRBV7-3 to TRBJ2-7, with TRBD1 matching 8 bases. CDR1 and CDR2 from the germline V gene are SGHTA and FQGTGA. V lost 4 bases to trimming and J lost 4 bases; unmatched junction nucleotides: 9. There are 15 residues in the CDR3. The CDR3 nucleotides are TGTGCCAGCAGCTCCCTAGGACAGGGATCGTACGAGCAGTACTTC. This encodes CASSSLGQGSYEQYF.

The chain couples TRBV6-5 to TRBJ1-2, with TRBD1 matching 8 bases. Germline CDR1 MNHEY, CDR2 SVGAGI. With 0 bases clipped from V and 0 bases from J, the junction kept 3 bases outside the gene matches. The CDR3 covers 16 residues. CDR3 protein: CASSYSSTGANYGYTF. CDR3 nucleotides: TGTGCCAGCAGTTACTCCTCGACAGGGGCTAACTATGGCTACACCTTC.